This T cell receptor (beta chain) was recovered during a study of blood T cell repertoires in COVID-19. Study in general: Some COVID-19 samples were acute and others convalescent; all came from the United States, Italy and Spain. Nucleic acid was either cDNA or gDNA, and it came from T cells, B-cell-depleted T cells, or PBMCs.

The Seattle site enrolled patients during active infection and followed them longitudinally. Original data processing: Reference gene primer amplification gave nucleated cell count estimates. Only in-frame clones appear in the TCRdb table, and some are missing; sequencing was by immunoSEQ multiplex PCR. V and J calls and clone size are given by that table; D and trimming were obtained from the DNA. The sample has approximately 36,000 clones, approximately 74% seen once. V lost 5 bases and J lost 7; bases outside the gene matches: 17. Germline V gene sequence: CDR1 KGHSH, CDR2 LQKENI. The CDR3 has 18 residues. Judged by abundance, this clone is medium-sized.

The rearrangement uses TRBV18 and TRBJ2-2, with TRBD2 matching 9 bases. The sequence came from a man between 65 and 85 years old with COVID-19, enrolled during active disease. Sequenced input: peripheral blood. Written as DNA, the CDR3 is TGTGCCAGCTCATCAATTCCCCGGACTAGCGCCGCCCTCGGGGAGCTGTTTTTT. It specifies CASSSIPRTSAALGELFF.